A selection of T cell receptor beta chains follows, all from one sample in a study of T cells in Graves' hyperthyroidism and ophthalmopathy. TCRdb redid the calling of the multiplex PCR reads with MiXCR, one entry per CDR3 protein. Of about 410,000 distinct CDR3 sequences in the sample, 13% to 15% were seen once. Sequenced: blood. The source of these receptors is a young woman with Graves' ophthalmopathy. Both conserved end residues are trimmed from each CDR3. Size is stated for part of the rows, as once, few or many counts, or as a class when the clone is expanded.

V gene,clone size,J gene,CDR3 protein
TRBV11-2,many,TRBJ2-5,ASSERRGTGWTQY
TRBV6-1,-,TRBJ2-6,ASRETGANVLT
TRBV6-5,many,TRBJ2-7,ASSYPASSYEQY
TRBV20-1,-,TRBJ1-6,SAVDRAYNSPLH
TRBV20-1,many,TRBJ2-7,SAPRQAGLEQY
TRBV5-5,many,TRBJ1-5,ASSPVSAGGNQPQH
TRBV7-8,many,TRBJ1-1,ASSPWTGMNTEAF
TRBV7-2,few,TRBJ2-7,ASSPAVSYEQY
TRBV29-1,-,TRBJ1-2,SVDPNFRGYT
TRBV15,-,TRBJ2-3,ATRPDRTLGGY
TRBV20-1,many,TRBJ2-5,SARQGGAGYGETQY
TRBV19,-,TRBJ1-3,ASSVQADSGNTIY
TRBV5-1,-,TRBJ2-7,ASSGERQGSYEQY
TRBV7-9,many,TRBJ1-5,ASSFPGTVLRRIRRYQPQH
TRBV5-1,-,TRBJ2-7,ASSRGSGGANEQY
TRBV12-3/TRBV12-4,many,TRBJ1-4,ASSGALRTGNEKLF
TRBV30,many,TRBJ2-4,AWRGPLTPRSAKNIQY
TRBV28,-,TRBJ2-6,ASSFRQGANVLT
TRBV4-2,many,TRBJ1-1,ASSQVGTGDTEAF
TRBV5-1,many,TRBJ2-3,ASSSSPGASTDTQY
TRBV2,many,TRBJ2-4,ASSEETTGVGNIQY
TRBV11-2,many,TRBJ2-7,ASSPGQGDEQY
TRBV27,many,TRBJ1-2,ASSSRPGTDGYT
TRBV5-5,many,TRBJ2-7,ASSLASRDEQY
TRBV20-1,many,TRBJ1-1,SARVYRTEAF
TRBV27,many,TRBJ2-2,ASSLQFVTGPNTGELF
TRBV6-2/TRBV6-3,-,TRBJ1-5,ASTAVLYSNQPQH
TRBV7-2,once,TRBJ2-2,ASSERTSGGDTGELF
TRBV6-1,-,TRBJ1-5,ASSDPSLPSNQPQH
TRBV7-8,many,TRBJ2-2,ASPIGEGITGELF
TRBV24-1,many,TRBJ1-3,ATSDFRDSGNTIY
TRBV11-2,many,TRBJ1-4,ASSHPWPSYEKLF
TRBV19,-,TRBJ2-3,ASSYFGRGTHTDTQY
TRBV29-1,once,TRBJ2-7,SVEDLTSGGYEQY
TRBV4-1,few,TRBJ2-3,ASSQRDRLTDTRY
TRBV2,many,TRBJ2-1,ASRLAGGDNEQF
TRBV7-9,-,TRBJ2-3,ASSSQQRGAEDTQY
TRBV3-1,many,TRBJ2-7,ASSPMPSSGVEQY
TRBV11-3,-,TRBJ2-2,ASSSSFGTGSTGELF
TRBV28,many,TRBJ2-7,ASSPRGGTWYEQY
TRBV28,many,TRBJ1-1,ASGPPSRGSGTEAF
TRBV12-3/TRBV12-4,many,TRBJ2-2,ASRLQGAGNTGELF
TRBV11-2,many,TRBJ2-2,ASSPRAPTGELF
TRBV6-1,many,TRBJ1-4,ASSSLTATNEKLF
TRBV11-2,-,TRBJ2-5,ASSKSSGGGETKKETQY
TRBV18,many,TRBJ2-7,ASSPLERDEQY
TRBV6-1,few,TRBJ1-1,ASSKQPDRRNTEAF
TRBV6-1,-,TRBJ1-6,ASSFIGGKGYNSPLH
TRBV20-1,many,TRBJ2-3,SASPGTSGGDDTQY
TRBV27,many,TRBJ1-6,ASSSPRGTVSSYNSPLH
TRBV20-1,many,TRBJ2-1,SARGTSGGASPGNEQF
TRBV28,few,TRBJ2-7,ASSSRDGRHYEQY
TRBV3-1,many,TRBJ2-5,ASSQEGAETQY
TRBV11-3,many,TRBJ2-3,AIKMGADTQY
TRBV18,many,TRBJ2-7,ASSPLEGTGFYEQY
TRBV12-3/TRBV12-4,many,TRBJ2-7,ASRGLAGNDEQY
TRBV4-2,many,TRBJ1-1,ASSQDPREGEAF